One and the same sample provided the 9 T cell receptor beta chains below, sequenced in a study of early T cells in non-severe SARS-CoV-2 infection listed by TCRdb under 2021. Library preparation used 5' RACE. Sequenced on a NextSeq 500. The public reads were quality trimmed at Q25 with fastp and then assembled into clones with MiXCR by TCRdb, keeping productive beta chains. Rows matching on CDR3 protein sequence are summarized as one entry with the most common DNA and genes. The sample table holds tens of thousands of distinct CDR3 sequences, of which around 5.6% were seen once. The biggest ten clones account for about 7.8% of the sample. The sample consisted of whole blood. These receptors all come from an adult who was a healthcare worker with PCR-confirmed SARS-CoV-2 infection or an uninfected control (not recorded which).

The J gene is TRBJ2-1, the V gene TRBV4-2; unclear D gene. The CDR3 covers 15 residues. V gave up 0 bases and J gave up 5 bases, with 11 bases separating them. Germline V gene lookup returns CDR1 LGHNA and CDR2 YNFKEQ. CDR3 DNA: TGTGCCAGCAGCCAAGATCGAACGCTGGACAATGAGCAGTTCTTC. Its protein is CASSQDRTLDNEQFF.

This clonotype turned up a few times. CDR3 amino acids: CASSVRNEQFF. CDR3 nucleotides: TGTGCCAGCAGTGTCAGAAATGAGCAGTTCTTC. The V and J genes are TRBV6-1 and TRBJ2-1; D unresolved. The CDR3 has 11 residues. Per the germline V gene, CDR1 is MNHNS and CDR2 is SASEGT. Trimming cost V 4 bases and J 7 bases, with 5 bases left between them.

This clonotype appeared a few times. This chain uses TRBV3-1 with TRBJ1-2; 8 nucleotides agree with TRBD1. The V segment lost 5 bases and the J segment 4 bases; nucleotides outside the gene matches: 6. The CDR3 contains 14 residues. From germline, CDR1 is LGHDT and CDR2 YNNKEL (reference sequence). The CDR3 spells CASSKPGQAYGYTF. The CDR3 DNA is TGTGCCAGCAGCAAACCGGGACAGGCCTATGGCTACACCTTC.

This clonotype came up a few times. The CDR3 DNA reads as TGTGCCAGCAGCCACCCGACAGGGGTTCATTACGAGCAGTACTTC. Translating gives CASSHPTGVHYEQYF. V usage is TRBV14 and J usage is TRBJ2-7; TRBD1 aligns across 8 bases. The CDR3 covers 15 residues. With V trimmed by 3 bases and J by 4 bases, 8 bases remained unmatched. Germline V gene data show CDR1 as SGHDN and CDR2 as FVKESK. The full variable domain, in which reference TRBV14 and TRBJ2-7 provide the parts outside the CDR3, is EAGVTQFPSHSVIEKGQTVTLRCDPISGHDNLYWYRRVMGKEIKFLLHFVKESKQDESGMPNNRFLAERTGGTYSTLKVQPAELEDSGVYFCASSHPTGVHYEQYFGPGTRLTVT.

This clonotype was detected a few times. This chain uses TRBV7-9 with TRBJ2-6; 8 bases are shared with TRBD1. There are 18 residues in the CDR3. Germline CDR1 reads SEHNR; CDR2 reads FQNEAQ (reference sequence). Unmatched junction bases numbered 6, after V lost 2 bases and J lost 0 bases. The CDR3 nucleotides are TGTGCCAGCAGCTTAAGGACAGGGCAAATCTCTGGGGCCAACGTCCTGACTTTC. Translation: CASSLRTGQISGANVLTF.

This clonotype was observed at least ten times. Here the CDR3 reads CASSLEGQNYGYTF. The CDR3 DNA reads TGTGCCAGCAGCTTGGAGGGGCAGAACTATGGCTACACCTTC. J is TRBJ1-2 and V is TRBV5-5; D perhaps matches TRBD1 (5 bases). Germline V lookup: CDR1 SGHKS, CDR2 YYEKEE (reference sequence). V lost 0 bases and J 2 bases, leaving 8 bases between the germline ends. The CDR3 has 14 amino acids.

This clonotype appeared many times. This rearrangement joins TRBV7-6 to TRBJ2-3; 10 nucleotides match TRBD2. With V trimmed by 5 bases and J by 7 bases, 12 bases remained unmatched. Germline CDR1 SGHVS, CDR2 FNYEAQ. The CDR3 loop spans 16 amino acids. The CDR3 reads CASSTNIAGGRNTQYF. The CDR3 bases are TGTGCCAGCAGCACTAACATAGCGGGGGGCCGGAATACGCAGTATTTT.

This clonotype was detected many times. The chain uses TRBV6-5 and TRBJ2-2; D not resolved. V was cut by 4 bases and J by 4 bases, with 7 bases left in between. The CDR3 is 13 amino acids. The germline CDR1 and CDR2 sequences are MNHEY and SVGAGI. CDR3 coding DNA: TGTGCCAGCAGTTTCCCAGGCACCGGGGAGCTGTTTTTT. Translating gives CASSFPGTGELFF.

This clonotype occurred many times. The CDR3 DNA follows: TGTGCCAGCAGACTAATTAGCGGGGGGGGAAACCGTGAGCAGTTCTTC. Translation: CASRLISGGGNREQFF. The chain combines TRBV7-2 with TRBJ2-1; 11 bases are a match to TRBD2. Trimming at V came to 6 bases and at J to 9 bases, leaving 13 bases not matched to a gene. Germline values: CDR1 SGHTA, CDR2 FQGNSA. CDR3 length: 16 amino acids. The entire variable domain, with the rest obtained from reference TRBV7-2 and TRBJ2-1, is as follows: GAGVSQSPSNKVTEKGKDVELRCDPISGHTALYWYRQSLGQGLEFLIYFQGNSAPDKSGLPSDRFSAERTGGSVSTLTIQRTQQEDSAVYLCASRLISGGGNREQFFGPGTRLTVL.